This T cell receptor beta chain was documented in a study of response to subunit inactivated influenza vaccine. Study-wide findings and caveats: Authors suggested seasonal influenza vaccinations each recruit few new T cells.

The CDR3 is 15 amino acids. V lost 5 bases, J lost 1 base, and 5 bases stayed unmatched. On this clonotype: Its antigen is not known.

TCRdb analysed the RT-PCR reads with MiXCR anew, one entry per CDR3 protein. The table lists fewer than 600,000 distinct CDR3 sequences, approximately 6.9% of them singletons. The starting material was PBMCs from blood, obtained around 25 months after vaccination. The clonotype originates from a man between 50 and 75 years old who received an inactivated influenza vaccine. The V gene is TRBV12-3 or TRBV12-4, the J gene TRBJ2-3; TRBD1 matches 8 bases. The CDR3 sequence is CASSTVTGGTDTQYF. In DNA, the CDR3 is TGTGCCAGCAGTACCGTGACAGGGGGCACAGATACGCAGTATTTT.